This T cell receptor beta chain emerged from a study of blood T cell repertoires in COVID-19. Libraries were prepared by immunoSEQ multiplex PCR; TCRdb keeps only in-frame clonotypes and omits some of them. The table includes roughly 300,000 clones, around 90% detected once. This CDR3 has 15 amino acids. Trimming took off 4 bases at V and 5 bases at J, with 16 bases between the two ends. Looked up from germline, CDR1 is KGHDR and CDR2 is SFDVKD. The chain recombines TRBV24-1 with TRBJ2-5, with D tentatively TRBD1 (5 bases). Sequenced material: PBMCs or T cells enriched from blood (not recorded which). The clonotype originates from a woman younger than 45 who had recovered from COVID-19. CDR3 residues: CATSDPTTVRETQYF. The CDR3 DNA reads TGTGCCACCAGTGACCCCACGACAGTCCGCGAGACCCAGTACTTC.